This TCR beta chain was obtained from a study of beta chain features in type 1 diabetes. Overall study results and limits: HLA influence on TCRB rearrangement stayed unresolved here. PCR might favor shorter templates, equally in patients and controls. Type 1 diabetes patients had TCRB CDR3s that were shorter (moderately but significantly so) in all four CD4+ subsets.

A note on this clone: The antigen is unknown.

Markers CD45RO/CCR7/CD25/CD127/CD95/CD27 served to sort CD4+ naive, central memory, regulatory and stem cell-like memory cells. Reverse transcription of all isolated RNA meant that expressed TCRB transcripts were sequenced. TCRdb's table, derived via immunoSEQ multiplex PCR, lists solely in-frame clones and lacks some. The data contain a few hundred thousand clones, approximately 31% of them seen just once; the ten biggest clones take up around 0.065%. Trimming removed 1 base at V and 1 base at J, with 12 bases between. Germline values: CDR1 SGHNT, CDR2 YYREEE (reference sequence). This CDR3 has 15 residues.

The receptor was derived from a man in his late teens or twenties in good health. Source material: naive CD4+ T cells from blood. The genes are TRBV5-4 and TRBJ2-7; D is ambiguous. Here the CDR3 DNA reads TGTGCCAGCAGCTTGACAGCTGGTTCGTCCTACGAGCAGTACTTC. Translating it yields CASSLTAGSSYEQYF.